Following are 21 T cell receptor beta chains from one sample sequenced in a study of response to subunit inactivated influenza vaccine. One entry per CDR3 protein results from TCRdb running MiXCR on the RT-PCR reads. The data hold fewer than 350,000 distinct CDR3 sequences, with about a fifth observed a single time. The material sequenced was PBMCs from blood, taken approximately 20 months after vaccination. The receptor source for this set is a man between 45 and 75 years old who received an inactivated influenza vaccine.

This rearrangement joins TRBV13 to TRBJ1-2, with 7 bases that match TRBD1. Germline V gene lookup returns CDR1 PRHDT and CDR2 FYEKMQ (reference sequence). J was trimmed by 4 bases and V by 6 bases; bases with no gene match: 14. This CDR3 region has 16 residues. In nucleotides, the CDR3 is TGTGCCAGCAGTACGCGGACAGGAGTAATCGTCTATGGCTACACCTTC. Its translation: CASSTRTGVIVYGYTF.

This clonotype has just a few counts. V and J are TRBV6-4 and TRBJ2-2; D is perhaps TRBD1 (5 bases). Germline CDR1 reads MRHNA; CDR2 reads SNTAGT. The CDR3 sequence is 14 residues long. Trimming took 4 bases from V and 1 from J, leaving 7 bases between them. The CDR3 spells CASSVQENTGELFF. CDR3 DNA sequence: TGTGCCAGCAGTGTACAGGAGAACACCGGGGAGCTGTTTTTT.

Many counts were recorded for this clonotype. The rearrangement links TRBV20-1 to TRBJ2-7; 14 bases are a match to TRBD2. The CDR3 covers 15 residues. CDR1 is DFQATT, CDR2 SNEGSKA, per germline (reference sequence). V shed 6 bases, J shed 5 bases, and the junction held 9 bases outside the gene matches. The CDR3 sequence is CSAEGTSGSSNEQYF. The CDR3 region has the DNA TGCAGTGCCGAGGGGACTAGCGGGAGTTCGAACGAGCAGTACTTC.

A few counts support this clonotype. The J gene is TRBJ2-1, the V gene TRBV20-1, with 8 positions matching TRBD1. The CDR3 is made up of 13 amino acids. With 6 bases clipped from V and 8 bases from J, the junction kept 9 bases outside the gene matches. Germline lookup yields CDR1 DFQATT and CDR2 SNEGSKA (reference sequence). The CDR3 reads CSASTGTGDEQFF. The CDR3 DNA is TGCAGTGCCAGTACCGGGACAGGTGATGAGCAGTTCTTC.

This clonotype has just a few counts. The V call is TRBV4-1, the J call TRBJ1-2; D is possibly TRBD1 (5 bases). The germline V and J ends were trimmed by 7 bases and 2 bases, with 8 bases remaining between them. The CDR3 is 12 amino acids. Looked up from germline, CDR1 is MGHRA and CDR2 is YSYEKL. The CDR3 bases are TGCGCCAGCAACGACAGAAACTATGGCTACACCTTC. Translated: CASNDRNYGYTF.

V gene TRBV4-2 combines with J gene TRBJ2-7; 12 bases map to TRBD2. Germline CDR1 and CDR2: LGHNA and YNFKEQ. V lost 2 bases to trimming and J lost 1 base; unmatched junction nucleotides: 6. This CDR3 comprises 17 residues. CDR3 in amino acids: CASSQQLAGGLSYEQYF. The CDR3 nucleotides are TGTGCCAGCAGCCAACAACTAGCGGGAGGACTGTCCTACGAGCAGTACTTC.

Only a few counts were recorded for this clonotype. The gene calls are TRBV10-2 and TRBJ1-5; D might be TRBD1 (6 bases). Germline V gives CDR1 WSHSY, CDR2 SAAADI. The CDR3 runs 15 residues. Trimming pared 0 bases from V and 2 bases from J, leaving 8 bases between. The CDR3 nucleotides read TGCGCCAGCAGTGAGTCTGACAGGCGCAATCAGCCCCAGCATTTT. Translated, it gives CASSESDRRNQPQHF.

In its sample, this clonotype was seen a few times. The V gene is TRBV5-5, the J gene TRBJ1-2, with a tentative D call TRBD1 (6 bases). V was shortened by 2 bases and J by 4 bases, with 9 bases between the two germline ends. Germline-derived CDR1 and CDR2 are SGHKS and YYEKEE (reference sequence). The CDR3 loop spans 13 amino acids. CDR3 loop: CASSFRTAYGYTF. The CDR3 bases are TGTGCCAGCAGCTTCCGGACAGCCTATGGCTACACCTTC.

The V gene is TRBV5-1, the J gene TRBJ2-3; D is tentatively TRBD1 or TRBD2 (5 bases each). This CDR3 has 15 residues. Between the trimmed V and J ends, which lost 6 bases and 0 bases, there was a span of 14 bases. Per the germline V gene, CDR1 is SGHRS and CDR2 is YFSETQ. The CDR3 nucleotides are TGCGCCAGCACCCTCGAGGGGTCTAGCACAGATACGCAGTATTTT. This codes for CASTLEGSSTDTQYF.

The chain couples TRBV6-2 or TRBV6-3 to TRBJ1-5, with 10 positions matching TRBD1. The CDR3 loop spans 18 amino acids. J gave up 0 bases and V 0 bases, and 5 bases lay outside the gene matches. Germline CDR1 MNHEY, CDR2 SVGEGT. In DNA, the CDR3 is TGTGCCAGCAGTTACTCACCGGGACAGGGGCATAGCAATCAGCCCCAGCATTTT. Amino acids: CASSYSPGQGHSNQPQHF.

The genes are TRBV11-2 and TRBJ2-7; 8 bases agree with TRBD1. CDR1 and CDR2 from the germline V gene are SGHAT and FQNNGV. The CDR3 totals 17 residues. V lost 5 bases, J lost 6 bases, and 18 bases stayed unmatched. CDR3 residues: CASSPKIYRTGRPEQYF. The CDR3 coding sequence is TGTGCCAGCAGCCCGAAGATCTACCGGACAGGGAGGCCCGAGCAGTACTTC.

This clonotype showed up just a few times. V is TRBV24-1 and J is TRBJ1-2; D ambiguous. Germline CDR1 KGHDR, CDR2 SFDVKD. Trimming removed 7 bases at V and 4 bases at J, with 6 bases between. The CDR3 has 11 residues. Here the CDR3 reads CATSGLYGYTF. CDR3 DNA: TGTGCCACCAGCGGACTCTATGGCTACACCTTC.

Only a few counts were recorded for this clonotype. The CDR3 DNA follows: TGTGCCAGCCAACGGACAGCTAATCCTAACTATGGCTACACCTTC. This translates into CASQRTANPNYGYTF. V is TRBV6-2 or TRBV6-3 and J is TRBJ1-2, with TRBD1 as a possible D gene (6 bases). Germline V gives CDR1 MNHEY, CDR2 SVGEGT. The CDR3 is made up of 15 amino acids. The ends were cut back, 8 bases at V and 0 bases at J, with 16 bases in the middle.

This clonotype was counted at least ten times. The V gene is TRBV5-1, the J gene TRBJ2-1, with D perhaps matching TRBD1 (6 bases). With 0 bases removed from V and 10 bases from J, the gap between germline ends came to 8 bases. This CDR3 is 12 amino acids long. In germline, CDR1 is SGHRS, CDR2 YFSETQ. In DNA form, the CDR3 reads TGCGCCAGCAGCTTGGGTACAGGGGAGCAGTTCTTC. Encoded protein: CASSLGTGEQFF.

This clonotype was seen at least ten times. This chain connects TRBV12-3 or TRBV12-4 to TRBJ1-1; the D is unclear. V lost 2 bases and J 4 bases, leaving 11 bases between the germline ends. The CDR3 spans 14 residues. The CDR3 spells CASSLSRVGTEAFF. The CDR3 coding sequence is TGTGCCAGCAGTTTATCCCGGGTGGGCACTGAAGCTTTCTTT.

This clonotype was found a few times. The V and J genes are TRBV27 and TRBJ2-7; 8 bases are a match to TRBD2. This CDR3 comprises 15 residues. V shed 1 base and J 7 bases; nucleotides not matched to a gene: 9. Per germline, CDR1 MNHEY and CDR2 SMNVEV (reference sequence). DNA of the CDR3: TGTGCCAGCAGTTTATACGCCGGGAGGGCTCAAGAGCAGTACTTC. It specifies CASSLYAGRAQEQYF.

This clonotype was observed a handful of times. The rearrangement joins TRBV19 to TRBJ1-5; possible D gene TRBD1, 5 bases. V shed 3 bases and J shed 6 bases, with 15 bases lying between them. Germline CDR1 LNHDA, CDR2 SQIVND (reference sequence). The CDR3 consists of 15 residues. The chain's CDR3 is CASSMMGPVGQPQHF. In DNA, the CDR3 is TGTGCCAGTAGTATGATGGGGCCCGTGGGTCAGCCCCAGCATTTT.

This chain connects TRBV20-1 to TRBJ1-2, with a weak D call TRBD1 (5 bases). CDR1 is DFQATT, CDR2 SNEGSKA, per germline (reference sequence). The V end lost 0 bases, the J end lost 0 bases, and 11 bases lay between the germline ends. The CDR3 is 15 amino acids. The CDR3 sequence: CSARDLKGPNYGYTF. The CDR3 nucleotides read TGCAGTGCTAGAGATCTTAAGGGACCTAACTATGGCTACACCTTC.

This clonotype occurred a few times. The chain employs TRBV2 and TRBJ1-2; weak D call: TRBD1 (6 bases). The V end lost 5 bases, the J end lost 5 bases, and 15 bases lay between the germline ends. The CDR3 has 14 amino acids. In germline, CDR1 is SNHLY, CDR2 FYNNEI. CDR3 amino acids: CASSRPGADYGYTF. The CDR3 region has the DNA TGTGCCAGCAGTCGCCCGGGGGCAGATTATGGCTACACCTTC.

The sample holds a few counts of this clonotype. The J gene is TRBJ2-3, the V gene TRBV10-3; no reliable D call. The V and J ends lost 1 base and 3 bases respectively, with 5 bases between them. This CDR3 has 13 amino acids. CDR1 and CDR2 from the germline V gene are ENHRY and SYGVKD. CDR3 protein: CAISEYTTDTQYF. DNA of the CDR3: TGTGCCATCAGTGAGTACACTACAGATACGCAGTATTTT.

Turning to this clonotype: A read error may explain this, as a much larger clone is one base away. Lacking the conserved final phenylalanine or tryptophan, this CDR3 likely reflects a read error. V and J are TRBV6-2 or TRBV6-3 and TRBJ1-2; maybe TRBD1 (5 bases). Germline assignment: CDR1 MNHEY and CDR2 SVGEGT. V was pared by 6 bases and J by 0 bases, with 8 bases between. The CDR3 sequence is 13 residues long. This CDR3 is CASSPDTNYGYTL. The CDR3 DNA reads as TGTGCCAGCAGCCCGGACACTAACTATGGCTACACCCTC.